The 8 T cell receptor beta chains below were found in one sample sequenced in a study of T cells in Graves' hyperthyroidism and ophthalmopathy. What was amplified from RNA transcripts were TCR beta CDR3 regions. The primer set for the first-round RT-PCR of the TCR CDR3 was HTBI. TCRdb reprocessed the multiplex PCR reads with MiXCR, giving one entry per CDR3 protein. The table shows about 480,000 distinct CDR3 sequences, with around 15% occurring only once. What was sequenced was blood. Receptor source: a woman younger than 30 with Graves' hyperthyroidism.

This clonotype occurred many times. The chain's CDR3 is CAWSLGQYNQPQHF. CDR3 coding DNA: TGTGCCTGGAGCCTGGGACAGTACAATCAGCCCCAGCATTTT. The chain couples TRBV30 to TRBJ1-5; TRBD1 agrees at 7 bases. This CDR3 has 14 amino acids. Per germline, CDR1 GTSNPN and CDR2 SVGIG (reference sequence). V lost 3 bases to trimming and J lost 3 bases; unmatched junction nucleotides: 5.

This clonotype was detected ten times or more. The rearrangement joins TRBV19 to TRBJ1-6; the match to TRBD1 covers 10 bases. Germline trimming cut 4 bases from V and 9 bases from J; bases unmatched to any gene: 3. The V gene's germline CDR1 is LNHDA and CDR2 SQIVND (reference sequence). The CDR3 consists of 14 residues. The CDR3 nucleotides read TGTGCCAGTAGTACGACAGGGGGCCGTTCACCCCTCCACTTT. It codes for CASSTTGGRSPLHF. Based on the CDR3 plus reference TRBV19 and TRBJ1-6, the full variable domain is DGGITQSPKYLFRKEGQNVTLSCEQNLNHDAMYWYRQDPGQGLRLIYYSQIVNDFQKGDIAEGYSVSREKKESFPLTVTSAQKNPTAFYLCASSTTGGRSPLHFGNGTRLTVT.

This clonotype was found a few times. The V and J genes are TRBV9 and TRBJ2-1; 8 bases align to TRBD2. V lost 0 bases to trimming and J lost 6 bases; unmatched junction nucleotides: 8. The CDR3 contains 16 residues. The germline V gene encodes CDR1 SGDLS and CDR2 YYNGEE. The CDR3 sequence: CASSVGVGRAVNEQFF. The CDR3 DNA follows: TGTGCCAGCAGCGTAGGGGTCGGGAGGGCCGTCAATGAGCAGTTCTTC. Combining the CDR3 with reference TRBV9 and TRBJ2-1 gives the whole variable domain DSGVTQTPKHLITATGQRVTLRCSPRSGDLSVYWYQQSLDQGLQFLIQYYNGEERAKGNILERFSAQQFPDLHSELNLSSLELGDSALYFCASSVGVGRAVNEQFFGPGTRLTVL.

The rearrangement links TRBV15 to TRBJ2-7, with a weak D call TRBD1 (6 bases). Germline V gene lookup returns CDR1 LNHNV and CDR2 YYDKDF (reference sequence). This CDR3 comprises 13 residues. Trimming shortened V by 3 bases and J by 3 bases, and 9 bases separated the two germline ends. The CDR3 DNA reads TGTGCCACCAGCAGGGACAGCGACTACGAGCAGTACTTC. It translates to CATSRDSDYEQYF. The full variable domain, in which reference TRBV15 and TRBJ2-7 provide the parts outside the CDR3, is DAMVIQNPRYQVTQFGKPVTLSCSQTLNHNVMYWYQQKSSQAPKLLFHYYDKDFNNEADTPDNFQSRRPNTSFCFLDIRSPGLGDTAMYLCATSRDSDYEQYFGPGTRLTVT.

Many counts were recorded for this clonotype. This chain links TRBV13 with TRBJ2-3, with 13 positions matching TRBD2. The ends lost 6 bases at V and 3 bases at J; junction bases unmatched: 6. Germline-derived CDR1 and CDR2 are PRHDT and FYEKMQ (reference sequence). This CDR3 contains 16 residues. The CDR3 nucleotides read TGTGCCAGCAGTCCGAGGACTAGCGGGAGTACAGATACGCAGTATTTT. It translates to CASSPRTSGSTDTQYF. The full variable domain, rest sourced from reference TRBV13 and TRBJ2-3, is AAGVIQSPRHLIKEKRETATLKCYPIPRHDTVYWYQQGPGQDPQFLISFYEKMQSDKGSIPDRFSAQQFSDYHSELNMSSLELGDSALYFCASSPRTSGSTDTQYFGPGTRLTVL.

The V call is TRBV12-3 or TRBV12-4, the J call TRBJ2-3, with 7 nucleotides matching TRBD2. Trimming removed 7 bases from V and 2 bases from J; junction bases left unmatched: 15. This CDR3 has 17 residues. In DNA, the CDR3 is TGTGCCAGCACCCCTCGAAGTACTAGCGCTAACACAGATACGCAGTATTTT. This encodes CASTPRSTSANTDTQYF.

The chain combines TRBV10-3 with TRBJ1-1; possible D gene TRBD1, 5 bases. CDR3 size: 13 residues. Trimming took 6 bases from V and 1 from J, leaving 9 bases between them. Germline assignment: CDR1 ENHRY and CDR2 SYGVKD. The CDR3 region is CAISTQGNTEAFF. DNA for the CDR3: TGTGCCATCAGCACTCAGGGGAACACTGAAGCTTTCTTT.

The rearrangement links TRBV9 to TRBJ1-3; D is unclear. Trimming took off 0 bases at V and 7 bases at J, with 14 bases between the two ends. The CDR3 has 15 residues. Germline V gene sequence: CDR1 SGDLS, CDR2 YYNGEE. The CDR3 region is CASSVAPVDGNTIYF. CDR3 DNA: TGTGCCAGCAGCGTAGCCCCCGTCGATGGGAACACCATATATTTT. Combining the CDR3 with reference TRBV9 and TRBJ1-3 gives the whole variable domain DSGVTQTPKHLITATGQRVTLRCSPRSGDLSVYWYQQSLDQGLQFLIQYYNGEERAKGNILERFSAQQFPDLHSELNLSSLELGDSALYFCASSVAPVDGNTIYFGEGSWLTVV.